The clone carrying this T cell receptor (beta chain) occurred once. CDR1 and CDR2 (germline): SGDLS, YYNGEE. V lost 1 base to trimming and J lost 1 base, with 5 bases between them. The CDR3 length is 13 residues. This sample was taken from a study of technical replicates of blood from a few donors. Assay used: immunoSEQ multiplex PCR; TCRdb lists only in-frame clones, some missing. Altogether about 79,000 clones are present, about 91% being singletons, with the ten largest covering about 0.35%. The genes are TRBV9 and TRBJ1-1; no clear D gene. The sequence derives from a human donor in good health. Some clones in this sample may be carry-over from other donors' samples. Material: T cells isolated from PBMCs. The CDR3 bases are TGTGCCAGCAGCGTATCCGGGAACACTGAAGCTTTCTTT. Its protein product is CASSVSGNTEAFF.